Following are 24 T cell receptor beta chains from one sample sequenced in a study of cytomegalovirus exposure and HLA in healthy donors. PCR was performed using 60 Vbeta and 13 Jbeta primers. Here immunoSEQ multiplex PCR was the method, and the copy in TCRdb shows in-frame clones only, minus some. The sample lists fewer than 40,000 clones, more than 60% occurring once. Specimen: PBMCs. The receptors come from a man aged 50 to 60 in good health and CMV-seropositive.

This clone was detected only a few times. The chain couples TRBV5-1 to TRBJ1-1; TRBD1 is a possible D gene (6 bases). This CDR3 is 15 amino acids long. Germline V gene lookup returns CDR1 SGHRS and CDR2 YFSETQ. V lost 5 bases and J 6 bases, leaving 20 bases between the germline ends. The DNA for the CDR3 is TGCGCCAGCAGTTTTGGGGGGGGGCGCGGGCCTGAAGCTTTCTTT. It translates to CASSFGGGRGPEAFF.

This chain connects TRBV6-6 to TRBJ2-1; D might be TRBD1 (6 bases). Per the germline V gene, CDR1 is MNHNY and CDR2 is SVGAGI (reference sequence). The CDR3 extends over 14 amino acids. Trimming cost V 2 bases and J 10 bases, with 15 bases left between them. CDR3 sequence reads: CASSYRPLGAEQFF. CDR3 coding DNA: TGTGCCAGCAGTTACCGCCCTTTGGGGGCGGAGCAGTTCTTC.

This sequence joins TRBV6-6 and TRBJ1-6, with D perhaps TRBD1 (5 bases). CDR3 length: 13 residues. Trimming pared 7 bases from V and 10 bases from J, leaving 14 bases between. Germline V lookup: CDR1 MNHNY, CDR2 SVGAGI (reference sequence). This CDR3 reads CASTSGDGSPLHF. CDR3 coding DNA: TGTGCCAGCACCTCGGGGGATGGGTCACCCCTCCACTTT.

This chain links TRBV7-2 with TRBJ2-7, with D possibly TRBD2 on 5 matching bases. This CDR3 is 14 amino acids long. Germline V gene data show CDR1 as SGHTA and CDR2 as FQGNSA. The V gene lost 0 bases and the J gene lost 3 bases, with 9 bases spanning the gap. The CDR3 sequence: CASSLAPSGYEQYF. The CDR3 nucleotides read TGTGCCAGCAGCTTAGCCCCGAGCGGCTACGAGCAGTACTTC. The whole variable domain, filled in from reference TRBV7-2 and TRBJ2-7, reads GAGVSQSPSNKVTEKGKDVELRCDPISGHTALYWYRQSLGQGLEFLIYFQGNSAPDKSGLPSDRFSAERTGGSVSTLTIQRTQQEDSAVYLCASSLAPSGYEQYFGPGTRLTVT.

This rearrangement joins TRBV25-1 to TRBJ1-2; 8 positions match TRBD1. V trimming: 5 bases; J trimming: 1 base; junction bases outside the gene matches: 3. CDR3 size: 14 residues. Per germline, CDR1 MGHDK and CDR2 SYGVNS. The CDR3 here is CASSIGQGNYGYTF. In DNA, the CDR3 is TGTGCCAGCAGTATCGGACAGGGTAACTATGGCTACACCTTC.

The chain links TRBV13 to TRBJ1-5; weak D call: TRBD1 (6 bases). Germline assignment: CDR1 PRHDT and CDR2 FYEKMQ (reference sequence). Trimming removed 4 bases from V and 1 base from J, with 8 bases in between. This CDR3 has 14 residues. CDR3 coding DNA: TGTGCCAGCAGCTCCAGGGGAAGCAATCAGCCCCAGCATTTT. It codes for CASSSRGSNQPQHF.

The chain employs TRBV29-1 and TRBJ2-3, with D possibly TRBD2 on 6 matching bases. Trimming removed 7 bases at V and 0 bases at J, with 11 bases between. CDR3 length equals 13 residues. Looked up from germline, CDR1 is SQVTM and CDR2 is ANQGSEA. CDR3 sequence: CSAGGVSTDTQYF. CDR3 DNA sequence: TGCAGCGCCGGAGGGGTGAGCACAGATACGCAGTATTTT.

This rearrangement joins TRBV29-1 to TRBJ2-3; 15 bases are shared with TRBD2. Germline assignment: CDR1 SQVTM and CDR2 ANQGSEA. V lost 7 bases to trimming and J lost 3 bases; unmatched junction nucleotides: 11. The CDR3 is 17 residues long. CDR3 in DNA: TGCAGCGCCAGGGGGACTAGCGGGGGGAAAGGAACAGATACGCAGTATTTT. This encodes CSARGTSGGKGTDTQYF.

The V call is TRBV5-1, the J call TRBJ2-2, with TRBD2 as a possible D gene (5 bases). Trimming removed 4 bases from V and 6 bases from J, with 10 bases in between. There are 13 residues in the CDR3. Germline assignment: CDR1 SGHRS and CDR2 YFSETQ. The CDR3 region is CASSPGLSGELFF. As DNA, the CDR3 is TGCGCCAGCAGCCCTGGACTCTCCGGGGAGCTGTTTTTT.

The V gene is TRBV14, the J gene TRBJ1-4; D remains unclear. Deletions cut 4 bases from V and 6 bases from J, with 12 bases between. Germline V gene sequence: CDR1 SGHDN, CDR2 FVKESK. This CDR3 has 14 residues. CDR3 coding DNA: TGTGCCAGCAGCCCACTCGGGAGCTATGAAAAACTGTTTTTT. Translated: CASSPLGSYEKLFF.

In its sample, this clone was seen once. The V and J genes are TRBV4-1 and TRBJ2-7, with 8 bases lining up with TRBD2. CDR3 length equals 16 residues. Germline loops: CDR1 MGHRA, CDR2 YSYEKL. The junction had 9 bases not matched to a gene; V was cut back by 4 bases and J by 1 base. The CDR3 is CASSRMAQRESYEQYF. The CDR3, as DNA: TGCGCCAGCAGCCGTATGGCCCAGCGGGAGTCCTACGAGCAGTACTTC.

The chain employs TRBV5-1 and TRBJ2-7; D is perhaps TRBD1 (6 bases). This CDR3 comprises 13 residues. V was pared by 5 bases and J by 5 bases, with 14 bases between. CDR1 is SGHRS, CDR2 YFSETQ, per germline. CDR3 loop: CASSNAQGDEQYF. The CDR3 nucleotides read TGCGCCAGCAGTAATGCACAGGGCGACGAGCAGTACTTC.

The chain couples TRBV18 to TRBJ2-6; 7 nucleotides align to TRBD1. CDR1 KGHSH and CDR2 LQKENI come from the germline V gene. With 2 bases clipped from V and 3 bases from J, the junction kept 4 bases outside the gene matches. This CDR3 is 16 amino acids long. In DNA, the CDR3 is TGTGCCAGCTCACCAACAGGGGCGCTTGGGGCCAACGTCCTGACTTTC. It yields the protein CASSPTGALGANVLTF. The entire variable domain, with the rest obtained from reference TRBV18 and TRBJ2-6, is as follows: NAGVMQNPRHLVRRRGQEARLRCSPMKGHSHVYWYRQLPEEGLKFMVYLQKENIIDESGMPKERFSAEFPKEGPSILRIQQVVRGDSAAYFCASSPTGALGANVLTFGAGSRLTVL.

The chain has TRBV6-6 and TRBJ2-3; a weak D match, TRBD2 (5 bases). The CDR3 loop spans 14 amino acids. Germline V gene data show CDR1 as MNHNY and CDR2 as SVGAGI (reference sequence). V was clipped by 2 bases and J by 1 base, with 7 bases between them. Here the CDR3 reads CASSYEEGTDTQYF. CDR3 nucleotides: TGTGCCAGCAGTTACGAGGAGGGCACAGATACGCAGTATTTT.

This sequence joins TRBV28 and TRBJ1-5; D is unresolved. Germline CDR1 is MDHEN and CDR2 is SYDVKM. Trimming stripped 3 bases from V and 3 bases from J, with 9 bases between. The CDR3 extends over 14 amino acids. The CDR3 spells CASSFRGHNQPQHF. The CDR3 nucleotides read TGTGCCAGCAGTTTCCGGGGTCACAATCAGCCCCAGCATTTT.

In this sample, this clone turned up a few times. CDR3 residues: CASSPLYEQYF. CDR3 DNA: TGTGCCAGCAGCCCCCTCTACGAGCAGTACTTC. The gene calls are TRBV7-9 and TRBJ2-7; no clear D. The CDR3 contains 11 residues. Germline CDR1 is SEHNR and CDR2 is FQNEAQ (reference sequence). V lost 5 bases to trimming and J lost 3 bases, with 5 bases between them.

The chain joins TRBV6-6 to TRBJ2-4; 8 positions agree with TRBD1. This CDR3 has 13 residues. Germline loops: CDR1 MNHNY, CDR2 SVGAGI (reference sequence). V lost 6 bases to trimming and J lost 6 bases; unmatched junction nucleotides: 4. The CDR3 DNA reads as TGTGCCAGCAGCCTAGGACAGGGAAACATTCAGTACTTC. Its protein product is CASSLGQGNIQYF.

The J gene is TRBJ2-1, the V gene TRBV5-4, with D unclear. CDR3 length equals 15 residues. Germline values: CDR1 SGHNT, CDR2 YYREEE (reference sequence). V gave up 6 bases and J gave up 8 bases, with 21 bases separating them. The CDR3 DNA reads TGTGCCAGCACCCCCTATACTCGAGTTTTAGATGAGCAGTTCTTC. It codes for CASTPYTRVLDEQFF.

This chain joins TRBV6-1 and TRBJ1-3; D unclear. This CDR3 is 14 amino acids long. The germline V gene has CDR1 MNHNS and CDR2 SASEGT. The V end was cut by 2 bases, the J end by 1 base, with 6 bases between. The CDR3 region has the DNA TGTGCCAGCAGTGAACGGGTTTCTGGAAACACCATATATTTT. Amino acid sequence: CASSERVSGNTIYF.

This chain uses TRBV30 with TRBJ1-2; the D is unclear. The CDR3 covers 13 residues. The V and J ends lost 0 bases and 3 bases respectively, with 8 bases between them. From germline, CDR1 is GTSNPN and CDR2 SVGIG (reference sequence). In nucleotides, the CDR3 is TGTGCCTGGAGTGTTCGAACGGACTATGGCTACACCTTC. This encodes CAWSVRTDYGYTF.

The chain combines TRBV9 with TRBJ1-1; the D gene is possibly TRBD1 (6 bases). This CDR3 has 16 residues. Germline V lookup: CDR1 SGDLS, CDR2 YYNGEE. With 4 bases removed from V and 4 bases from J, the gap between germline ends came to 20 bases. The CDR3 loop reads CASSSTDTGKGTEAFF. The CDR3 nucleotides read TGTGCCAGCAGCTCCACGGATACAGGGAAGGGCACTGAAGCTTTCTTT.

This chain joins TRBV9 and TRBJ1-1; 8 bases fit TRBD1. V lost 2 bases to trimming and J lost 1 base; unmatched junction nucleotides: 4. Germline lookup yields CDR1 SGDLS and CDR2 YYNGEE. The CDR3 has 15 amino acids. The CDR3 bases are TGTGCCAGCAGCGTCTTAGGGACAGGGAACACTGAAGCTTTCTTT. Its translation is CASSVLGTGNTEAFF.

The chain has TRBV5-6 and TRBJ2-5; no clear D gene. Germline CDR1 SGHDT, CDR2 YYEEEE. This CDR3 has 15 amino acids. The ends were cut back, 0 bases at V and 5 bases at J, with 14 bases in the middle. CDR3 loop: CASSLGWSPFETQYF. CDR3 nucleotide sequence: TGTGCCAGCAGCTTGGGTTGGAGCCCCTTCGAGACCCAGTACTTC.

The chain uses TRBV6-5 and TRBJ2-1; TRBD1 agrees at 7 bases. This CDR3 has 14 amino acids. V gave up 2 bases and J gave up 8 bases; unmatched junction bases: 6. Germline-derived CDR1 and CDR2 are MNHEY and SVGAGI. The CDR3 here is CASSYTGAMDEQFF. CDR3 DNA: TGTGCCAGCAGTTACACAGGGGCAATGGATGAGCAGTTCTTC.